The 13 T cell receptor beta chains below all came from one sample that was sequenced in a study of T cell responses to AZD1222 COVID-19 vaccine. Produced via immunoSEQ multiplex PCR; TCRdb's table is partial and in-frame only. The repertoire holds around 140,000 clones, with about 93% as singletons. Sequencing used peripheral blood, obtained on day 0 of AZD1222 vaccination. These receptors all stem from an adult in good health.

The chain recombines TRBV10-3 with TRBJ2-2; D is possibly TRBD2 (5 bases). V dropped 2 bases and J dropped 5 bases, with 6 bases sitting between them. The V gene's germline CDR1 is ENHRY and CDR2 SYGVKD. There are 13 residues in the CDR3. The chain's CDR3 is CAISERETGELFF. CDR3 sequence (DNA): TGTGCCATCAGTGAGCGGGAAACCGGGGAGCTGTTTTTT.

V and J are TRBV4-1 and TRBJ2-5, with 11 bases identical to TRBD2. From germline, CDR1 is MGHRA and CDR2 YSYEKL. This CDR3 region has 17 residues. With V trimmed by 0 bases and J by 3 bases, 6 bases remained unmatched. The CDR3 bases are TGCGCCAGCAGCCAAGATTTAGCGGGAGGGCCGAAAGAGACCCAGTACTTC. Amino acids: CASSQDLAGGPKETQYF.

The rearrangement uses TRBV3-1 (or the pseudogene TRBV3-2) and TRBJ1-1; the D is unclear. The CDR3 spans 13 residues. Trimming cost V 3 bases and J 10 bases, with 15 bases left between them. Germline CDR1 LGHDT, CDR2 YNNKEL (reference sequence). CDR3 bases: TGTGCCAGCAGCCAGAACGATCAGGCTTCAGCTTTCTTT. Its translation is CASSQNDQASAFF.

In DNA, the CDR3 is TGTGCCAGCAGCGTAGGAGGGACTAGCGATTACGAGCAGTACTTC. Its protein is CASSVGGTSDYEQYF. The chain is built from TRBV9 and TRBJ2-7, with TRBD2 matching over 10 bases. The CDR3 totals 15 residues. The germline V gene has CDR1 SGDLS and CDR2 YYNGEE. Unmatched junction bases numbered 4, after V lost 0 bases and J lost 4 bases.

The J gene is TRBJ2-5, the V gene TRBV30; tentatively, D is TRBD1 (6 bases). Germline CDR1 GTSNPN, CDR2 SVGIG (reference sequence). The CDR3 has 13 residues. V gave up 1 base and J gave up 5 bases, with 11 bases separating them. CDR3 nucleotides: TGTGCCTGGAGTGGGGCAGGGGACGAGACCCAGTACTTC. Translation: CAWSGAGDETQYF. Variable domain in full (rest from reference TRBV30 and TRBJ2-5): SQTIHQWPATLVQPVGSPLSLECTVEGTSNPNLYWYRQAAGRGLQLLFYSVGIGQISSEVPQNLSASRPQDRQFILSSKKLLLSDSGFYLCAWSGAGDETQYFGPGTRLLVL.

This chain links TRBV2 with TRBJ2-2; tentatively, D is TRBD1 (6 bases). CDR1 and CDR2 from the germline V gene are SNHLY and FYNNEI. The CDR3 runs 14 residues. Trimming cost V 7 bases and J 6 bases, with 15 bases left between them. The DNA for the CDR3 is TGTGCCAGCACCGAAGGGGCAGGGGCCGGGGAGCTGTTTTTT. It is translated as CASTEGAGAGELFF.

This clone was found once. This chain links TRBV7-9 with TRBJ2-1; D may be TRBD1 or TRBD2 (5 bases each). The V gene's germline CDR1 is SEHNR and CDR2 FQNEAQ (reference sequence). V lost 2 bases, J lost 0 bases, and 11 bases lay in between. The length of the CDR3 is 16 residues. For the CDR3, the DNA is TGTGCCAGCAGCTTAACCGCAGGGAGCTCCTACAATGAGCAGTTCTTC. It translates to CASSLTAGSSYNEQFF.

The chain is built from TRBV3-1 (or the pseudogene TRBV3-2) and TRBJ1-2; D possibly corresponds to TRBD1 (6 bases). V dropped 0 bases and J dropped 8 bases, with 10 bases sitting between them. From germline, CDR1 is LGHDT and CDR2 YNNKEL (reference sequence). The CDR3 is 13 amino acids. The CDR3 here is CASSQDQGLGYTF. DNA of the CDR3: TGTGCCAGCAGCCAAGATCAGGGGTTGGGCTACACCTTC.

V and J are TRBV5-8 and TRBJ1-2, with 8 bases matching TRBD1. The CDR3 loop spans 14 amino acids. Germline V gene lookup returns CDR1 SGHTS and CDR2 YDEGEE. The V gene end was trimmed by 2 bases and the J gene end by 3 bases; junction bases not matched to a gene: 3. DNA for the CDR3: TGTGCCAGCAGCTTCGTGACAGGGGACTATGGCTACACCTTC. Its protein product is CASSFVTGDYGYTF.

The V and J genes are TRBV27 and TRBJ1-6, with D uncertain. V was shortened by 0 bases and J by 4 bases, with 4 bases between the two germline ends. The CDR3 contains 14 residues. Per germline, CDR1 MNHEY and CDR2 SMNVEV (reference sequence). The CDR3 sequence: CASSLSGYNSPLHF. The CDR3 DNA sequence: TGTGCCAGCAGTTTATCAGGGTATAATTCACCCCTCCACTTT.

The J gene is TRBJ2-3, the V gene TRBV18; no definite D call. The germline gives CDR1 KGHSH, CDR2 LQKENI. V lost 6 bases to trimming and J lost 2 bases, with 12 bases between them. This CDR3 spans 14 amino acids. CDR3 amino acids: CASSRVSTTDTQYF. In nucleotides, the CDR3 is TGTGCCAGCTCCCGCGTCTCGACCACAGATACGCAGTATTTT.

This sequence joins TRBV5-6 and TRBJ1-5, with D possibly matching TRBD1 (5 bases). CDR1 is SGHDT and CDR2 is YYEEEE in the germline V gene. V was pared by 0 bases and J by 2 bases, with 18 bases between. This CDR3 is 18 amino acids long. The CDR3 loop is CASSLGRRSGYGNQPQHF. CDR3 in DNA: TGTGCCAGCAGCTTGGGTCGTCGCTCAGGGTATGGCAATCAGCCCCAGCATTTT.

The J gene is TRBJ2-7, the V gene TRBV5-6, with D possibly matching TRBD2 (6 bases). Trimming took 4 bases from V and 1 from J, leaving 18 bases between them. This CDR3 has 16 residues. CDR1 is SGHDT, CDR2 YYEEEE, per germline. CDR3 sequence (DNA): TGTGCCAGCAGCCCTCACGGTGCGGGGCGGTCCTACGAGCAGTACTTC. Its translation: CASSPHGAGRSYEQYF.